The 23 T cell receptor beta chains below come from one sample, sequenced in a study of response to subunit inactivated influenza vaccine listed by TCRdb under 2018. The method behind the library was RT-PCR. The reads were generated on an Illumina HiSeq 2500. TCRdb reran the public reads through fastp at Q25 and MiXCR, keeping productive beta chains. For every CDR3 protein sequence, its rows merge into one entry that carries the most common genes and DNA. The sample table records around 540,000 distinct CDR3 sequences; approximately 12% of these occur just once. Together, the top ten hold 10% of the sample. The material sequenced was PBMCs from blood, taken on the day of vaccination. The receptors shown here come from a man aged 45-60 years who received an inactivated influenza vaccine. Donor details come from another sample of the same person, matched by shared clones.

CDR3 sequence reads: CASSQDGREVPDTQYF. The CDR3 DNA reads TGTGCCAGCAGCCAAGATGGCAGGGAGGTCCCAGATACGCAGTATTTT. The rearrangement joins TRBV14 to TRBJ2-3; D perhaps matches TRBD2 (6 bases). V lost 0 bases, J lost 4 bases, and 14 bases lay in between. The CDR3 is made up of 16 amino acids. Per the germline V gene, CDR1 is SGHDN and CDR2 is FVKESK.

This clonotype was found many times. V gene TRBV4-2 combines with J gene TRBJ2-7; a possible D gene is TRBD1 (5 bases). The CDR3 spans 14 residues. Germline CDR1 is LGHNA and CDR2 is YNFKEQ. Between the trimmed V and J ends, which lost 0 bases and 4 bases, there was a span of 10 bases. The CDR3 protein is CASSQEGLGYEQYF. CDR3 coding DNA: TGTGCCAGCAGCCAAGAGGGGCTCGGTTACGAGCAGTACTTC.

The V and J genes are TRBV7-3 and TRBJ2-2, with D possibly being TRBD2 (6 bases). V shed 8 bases and J shed 4 bases, with 11 bases lying between them. The CDR3 has 13 residues. Germline CDR1 reads SGHTA; CDR2 reads FQGTGA. The CDR3 is CASSGVGTGELFF. The CDR3 DNA sequence: TGTGCCAGCTCGGGAGTAGGCACCGGGGAGCTGTTTTTT.

This clonotype occurred a few times. The CDR3 DNA is TGTGCCAGCTCACCATACTACCGGGACAATGAGCAGTTCTTC. This translates into CASSPYYRDNEQFF. V is TRBV18 and J is TRBJ2-1; D not certain. The CDR3 totals 14 residues. V was shortened by 2 bases and J by 5 bases, with 10 bases between the two germline ends. The germline V gene encodes CDR1 KGHSH and CDR2 LQKENI.

The V call is TRBV5-1, the J call TRBJ2-7, with 9 bases aligning to TRBD1. The CDR3 has 17 amino acids. Trimming cost V 0 bases and J 9 bases; bases outside gene matches: 16. Germline-derived CDR1 and CDR2 are SGHRS and YFSETQ. The CDR3 DNA reads as TGCGCCAGCAGCTTGGGTGGAGTCCTGACTGGGACAGGGCGGCAGTACTTC. Translating it yields CASSLGGVLTGTGRQYF.

V is TRBV27 and J is TRBJ2-7; D is possibly TRBD2 (5 bases). Germline assignment: CDR1 MNHEY and CDR2 SMNVEV (reference sequence). The CDR3 runs to 13 residues. The V gene lost 5 bases and the J gene lost 4 bases, with 12 bases spanning the gap. CDR3 amino acids: CASSPRSGYEQYF. The CDR3, as DNA: TGTGCCAGCAGTCCCCGTTCGGGGTACGAGCAGTACTTC.

This clonotype was observed at least ten times. The gene calls are TRBV20-1 and TRBJ2-5; the match to TRBD2 covers 7 bases. The junction had 14 bases not matched to a gene; V was cut back by 6 bases and J by 1 base. Germline loops: CDR1 DFQATT, CDR2 SNEGSKA (reference sequence). This CDR3 is 16 amino acids long. Here the CDR3 DNA reads TGCAGTGCCAGACAATTTGGGGGGGGGATCCAAGAGACCCAGTACTTC. As protein: CSARQFGGGIQETQYF.

This chain uses TRBV3-1 with TRBJ1-2; perhaps TRBD1 as D (6 bases). V lost 4 bases, J lost 8 bases, and 17 bases lay in between. The CDR3 covers 14 residues. From germline, CDR1 is LGHDT and CDR2 YNNKEL (reference sequence). The CDR3 DNA follows: TGTGCCAGCAGCCCCCACACGGGGGCGGGGGGCTACACCTTC. Translating gives CASSPHTGAGGYTF.

The gene calls are TRBV4-1 and TRBJ2-2; unclear D gene. Germline CDR1 reads MGHRA; CDR2 reads YSYEKL. There are 13 residues in the CDR3. Trimming removed 3 bases from V and 2 bases from J, with 4 bases in between. CDR3 sequence reads: CASSQRNTGELFF. The CDR3 DNA sequence: TGCGCCAGCAGCCAGAGAAACACCGGGGAGCTGTTTTTT.

The chain is built from TRBV4-2 and TRBJ2-2, with 7 bases aligning to TRBD1. J gave up 6 bases and V 8 bases, and 12 bases lay outside the gene matches. The germline CDR1 and CDR2 sequences are LGHNA and YNFKEQ. This CDR3 comprises 15 residues. CDR3 residues: CASCPPTGTSGELFF. The CDR3 coding sequence is TGTGCCAGCTGCCCACCGACAGGGACGTCCGGGGAGCTGTTTTTT.

V and J are TRBV18 and TRBJ2-7, with TRBD1 identical over 7 bases. J gave up 1 base and V 1 base, and 7 bases lay outside the gene matches. CDR3 length equals 16 residues. The germline gives CDR1 KGHSH, CDR2 LQKENI. The CDR3 sequence: CASSPRSPGGSYEQYF. In DNA form, the CDR3 reads TGTGCCAGCTCACCACGGTCCCCAGGGGGTTCCTACGAGCAGTACTTC. Full variable domain (outside the CDR3, taken from reference TRBV18 and TRBJ2-7): NAGVMQNPRHLVRRRGQEARLRCSPMKGHSHVYWYRQLPEEGLKFMVYLQKENIIDESGMPKERFSAEFPKEGPSILRIQQVVRGDSAAYFCASSPRSPGGSYEQYFGPGTRLTVT.

A few counts support this clonotype. The chain employs TRBV25-1 and TRBJ1-1; D is uncertain. The CDR3 spans 11 residues. Germline-derived CDR1 and CDR2 are MGHDK and SYGVNS. V dropped 1 base and J dropped 7 bases, with 4 bases sitting between them. This CDR3 reads CASSEFGEAFF. CDR3 nucleotides: TGTGCCAGCAGTGAATTTGGTGAAGCTTTCTTT.

This clonotype has more than one count but fewer than ten. The chain has TRBV14 and TRBJ2-2; TRBD1 matches at 7 bases. The CDR3 covers 15 residues. The J segment lost 4 bases and the V segment lost 4 bases, leaving 6 bases of the junction unmatched. CDR1 SGHDN and CDR2 FVKESK come from the germline V gene. This CDR3 is CASSRPGTATGELFF. The CDR3, as DNA: TGTGCCAGCAGCCGCCCAGGGACAGCCACCGGGGAGCTGTTTTTT.

This chain joins TRBV27 and TRBJ2-7, with TRBD2 as a possible D gene (5 bases). With 5 bases removed from V and 6 bases from J, the gap between germline ends came to 20 bases. The CDR3 covers 15 residues. Germline CDR1 reads MNHEY; CDR2 reads SMNVEV (reference sequence). DNA of the CDR3: TGTGCCAGCAGTCCTAGTGGCCCATTGGGGAGCGAGCAGTACTTC. Translation gives CASSPSGPLGSEQYF.

The table lists this clonotype with many counts. This chain connects TRBV29-1 to TRBJ2-7; TRBD1 matches at 9 bases. Germline CDR1 is SQVTM and CDR2 is ANQGSEA. The CDR3 totals 12 residues. The ends lost 4 bases at V and 9 bases at J; junction bases unmatched: 7. The CDR3 spells CSVVGQGNRQYF. CDR3 nucleotide sequence: TGCAGCGTTGTCGGACAGGGGAATCGGCAGTACTTC.

The table lists this clonotype with a few counts. The chain has TRBV27 and TRBJ2-1; 10 bases line up with TRBD2. J was trimmed by 9 bases and V by 6 bases; bases with no gene match: 14. The CDR3 has 16 residues. Germline CDR1 MNHEY, CDR2 SMNVEV (reference sequence). CDR3 bases: TGTGCCAGCAGCGCAGGCTGGGCTAGCGGGAGTCGTGAGCAGTTCTTC. As protein: CASSAGWASGSREQFF.

The genes are TRBV14 and TRBJ2-1; D unresolved. Germline V CDR1 and CDR2: SGHDN, FVKESK. The CDR3 is made up of 12 amino acids. Between the trimmed V and J ends, which lost 5 bases and 9 bases, there was a span of 11 bases. The CDR3 spells CASSTLRSEQFF. The CDR3 bases are TGTGCCAGCAGCACATTGAGGAGTGAGCAGTTCTTC.

The J gene is TRBJ1-2, the V gene TRBV7-2; 9 bases fit TRBD1. Germline lookup yields CDR1 SGHTA and CDR2 FQGNSA. The CDR3 has 15 residues. Trimming cost V 1 base and J 4 bases; bases outside gene matches: 4. In DNA, the CDR3 is TGTGCCAGCAGCTTAGGAGGACAGGGGACCTATGGCTACACCTTC. This sequence encodes CASSLGGQGTYGYTF.

In this sample, this clonotype turned up many times. The chain recombines TRBV29-1 with TRBJ1-1; no reliable D call. CDR1 SQVTM and CDR2 ANQGSEA come from the germline V gene. The length of the CDR3 is 9 residues. With 5 bases removed from V and 8 bases from J, the gap between germline ends came to 6 bases. In nucleotides, the CDR3 is TGCAGCGTTCCGGAGGAAGCTTTCTTT. It codes for CSVPEEAFF.

V is TRBV6-2 or TRBV6-3 and J is TRBJ1-2; TRBD1 is a possible D gene (5 bases). Germline CDR1 is MNHEY and CDR2 is SVGEGT. The CDR3 contains 16 residues. V was clipped by 7 bases and J by 2 bases, with 20 bases between them. The CDR3 loop reads CASNDGMGRSNYGYTF. The CDR3 bases are TGTGCCAGCAACGACGGGATGGGGCGGTCAAACTATGGCTACACCTTC.

To note about this clonotype: The DNA is left out, because the CDR3 cannot be placed on it with certainty; the CDR3 is given as TCRdb lists it. The V and J genes are TRBV6-5 and TRBJ2-2; whether TRBD1, the table's D call, matches the DNA was not checked. Germline V gene data show CDR1 as MNHEY and CDR2 as SVGAGI. Inclusive of both ends, the CDR3 amounts to 18 amino acids. Here the CDR3 reads CASSYSNPPGGTPGSCFF.

The CDR3 loop reads CASSQATGEYYEQYF. DNA of the CDR3: TGCGCCAGCAGCCAAGCGACAGGGGAGTACTACGAGCAGTACTTC. This chain joins TRBV4-3 and TRBJ2-7; TRBD1 aligns across 8 bases. With V trimmed by 1 base and J by 3 bases, 5 bases remained unmatched. This CDR3 is built from 15 residues. The germline V gene encodes CDR1 LGHNA and CDR2 YSLEER.

This clonotype was observed a handful of times. This chain uses TRBV12-3 or TRBV12-4 with TRBJ2-1, with 12 bases fitting TRBD1. The CDR3 runs to 17 residues. V lost 8 bases to trimming and J lost 0 bases; unmatched junction nucleotides: 8. The CDR3 nucleotides read TGTGCCAGCGCCGGGACAGGGGGCGCGGCCTCCTACAATGAGCAGTTCTTC. Its translation is CASAGTGGAASYNEQFF.